The 8 T cell receptor beta chains reported below all come from one sample, sequenced in a study of cytomegalovirus exposure and HLA in healthy donors (dated by TCRdb to about 2017). To prepare the library, the immunoSEQ multiplex PCR assay was applied. A mixture of 60 forward primers for TCR Vbeta segments and 13 reverse primers for TCR Jbeta segments was used in the multiplex PCR. This is the immuneACCESS table as TCRdb keeps it, with only in-frame sequences that have V and J called. A part of the clones is gone; compared with another copy, unresolved V genes explain less than half, and the rest is unexplained. The sample contains some 190,000 clones, over 80% of them found a single time. The ten top clones hold 1.5% of the sample. Material for sequencing was PBMCs. The receptors derive from a man between 35 and 55 years old in good health and CMV-seronegative.

J is TRBJ2-1 and V is TRBV5-4; possibly TRBD1 for D (5 bases). CDR3 size: 14 residues. V lost 3 bases and J 9 bases, leaving 16 bases between the germline ends. Germline V gene sequence: CDR1 SGHNT, CDR2 YYREEE (reference sequence). This chain's CDR3 is CASSSDQGRLEQFF. Here the CDR3 DNA reads TGTGCCAGCAGCTCAGATCAGGGCCGTCTTGAGCAGTTCTTC.

This rearrangement joins TRBV28 to TRBJ2-7; a possible D gene is TRBD2 (6 bases). Germline CDR1 MDHEN, CDR2 SYDVKM. Deletions cut 1 base from V and 2 bases from J, with 12 bases between. The CDR3 consists of 15 residues. CDR3 loop: CASSLFGGVTYEQYF. DNA for the CDR3: TGTGCCAGCAGTTTATTTGGCGGGGTAACCTACGAGCAGTACTTC.

This clone was seen a few times. The chain recombines TRBV30 with TRBJ1-1, with D unresolved. Germline values: CDR1 GTSNPN, CDR2 SVGIG (reference sequence). V was clipped by 2 bases and J by 1 base, with 11 bases between them. The CDR3 has 14 residues. The CDR3 spells CAWSSIGRNTEAFF. The DNA of the CDR3 is TGTGCCTGGAGTTCTATCGGTCGGAACACTGAAGCTTTCTTT. Filled out from reference TRBV30 and TRBJ1-1, the complete variable domain reads SQTIHQWPATLVQPVGSPLSLECTVEGTSNPNLYWYRQAAGRGLQLLFYSVGIGQISSEVPQNLSASRPQDRQFILSSKKLLLSDSGFYLCAWSSIGRNTEAFFGQGTRLTVV.

The chain combines TRBV5-1 with TRBJ1-4; tentative D call: TRBD1 (5 bases). The germline CDR1 and CDR2 sequences are SGHRS and YFSETQ. V was cut by 2 bases and J by 0 bases, with 14 bases left in between. The CDR3 runs to 17 residues. Here the CDR3 DNA reads TGCGCCAGCAGCTTTGGCGCAGGGCCCACAACTAATGAAAAACTGTTTTTT. Translation gives CASSFGAGPTTNEKLFF. Complete variable domain (other parts from reference TRBV5-1 and TRBJ1-4): KAGVTQTPRYLIKTRGQQVTLSCSPISGHRSVSWYQQTPGQGLQFLFEYFSETQRNKGNFPGRFSGRQFSNSRSEMNVSTLELGDSALYLCASSFGAGPTTNEKLFFGSGTQLSVL.

The J gene is TRBJ1-2, the V gene TRBV5-4; a possible D gene is TRBD1 (6 bases). The CDR3 is 14 amino acids. CDR1 and CDR2 from the germline V gene are SGHNT and YYREEE (reference sequence). The V and J ends lost 0 bases and 8 bases respectively, with 14 bases between them. The CDR3 region has the DNA TGTGCCAGCAGCTTGGAAAGGGGGAGAATCGGCTACACCTTC. This sequence encodes CASSLERGRIGYTF.

The rearrangement links TRBV30 to TRBJ2-1; the match to TRBD2 covers 8 bases. This CDR3 comprises 14 residues. V trimming: 4 bases; J trimming: 4 bases; junction bases outside the gene matches: 6. Germline-derived CDR1 and CDR2 are GTSNPN and SVGIG (reference sequence). The CDR3 region has the DNA TGTGCCTGGATTCCACTAGCGGATTACAATGAGCAGTTCTTC. As protein: CAWIPLADYNEQFF.

The chain employs TRBV2 and TRBJ2-1, with 8 bases fitting TRBD2. J was trimmed by 4 bases and V by 4 bases; bases with no gene match: 9. The germline gives CDR1 SNHLY, CDR2 FYNNEI. The CDR3 consists of 16 residues. CDR3 nucleotides: TGTGCCAGCAGTGGTTCAAGCGGGAGTGGGTACAATGAGCAGTTCTTC. Translation gives CASSGSSGSGYNEQFF.

The chain has TRBV9 and TRBJ2-5; 13 nucleotides align to TRBD2. With V trimmed by 0 bases and J by 7 bases, 6 bases remained unmatched. The CDR3 has 16 amino acids. The germline V gene has CDR1 SGDLS and CDR2 YYNGEE. The CDR3 protein is CASSVATSGGVGTQYF. DNA for the CDR3: TGTGCCAGCAGCGTAGCAACTAGCGGGGGGGTAGGGACCCAGTACTTC.